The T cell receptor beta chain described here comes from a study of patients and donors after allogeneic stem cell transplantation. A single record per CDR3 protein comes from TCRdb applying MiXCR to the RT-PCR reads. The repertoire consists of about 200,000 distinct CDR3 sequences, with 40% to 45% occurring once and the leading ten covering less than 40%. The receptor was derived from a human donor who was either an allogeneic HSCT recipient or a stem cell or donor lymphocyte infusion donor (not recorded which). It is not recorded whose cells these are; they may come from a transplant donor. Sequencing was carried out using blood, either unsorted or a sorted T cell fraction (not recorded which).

CDR3 sequence: CSARGGDYEQYF. CDR3 coding DNA: TGCAGTGCTAGAGGAGGGGATTACGAGCAGTACTTC. This chain uses TRBV20-1 with TRBJ2-7; perhaps D is TRBD1 or TRBD2 (5 bases each). CDR1 and CDR2 (germline): DFQATT, SNEGSKA (reference sequence). The length of the CDR3 is 12 residues. V lost 1 base, J lost 4 bases, and 8 bases lay in between.